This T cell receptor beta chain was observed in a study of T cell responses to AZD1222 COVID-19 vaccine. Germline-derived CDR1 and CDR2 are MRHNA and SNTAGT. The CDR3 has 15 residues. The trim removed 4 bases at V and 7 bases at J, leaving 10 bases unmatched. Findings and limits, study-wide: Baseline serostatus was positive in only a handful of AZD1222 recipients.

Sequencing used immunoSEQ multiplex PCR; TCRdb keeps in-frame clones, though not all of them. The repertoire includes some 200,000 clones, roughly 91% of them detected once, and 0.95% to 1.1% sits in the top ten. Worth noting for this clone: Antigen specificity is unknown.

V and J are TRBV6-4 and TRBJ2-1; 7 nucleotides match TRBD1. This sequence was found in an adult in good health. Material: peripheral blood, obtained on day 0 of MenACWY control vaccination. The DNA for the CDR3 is TGTGCCAGCAGTGTGAATGAGGGGGCTGGGAATGAGCAGTTCTTC. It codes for CASSVNEGAGNEQFF.